This is a list of T cell receptor beta chains from one sample in a study of cytomegalovirus exposure and HLA in healthy donors. Profiled with immunoSEQ multiplex PCR; TCRdb holds only in-frame clones, not every one. The sample records approximately 180,000 clones, 70% to 90% being singletons. The sequenced sample consisted of PBMCs. The receptors were sampled from a woman in her twenties or thirties in good health and CMV-seronegative. Each CDR3 is given with its conserved first and last residue. A D gene is named only where the DNA matches it firmly. Not every row has a clone size; where given, it reads once, few, many or a size class.

v_gene: TRBV28
abundance: NA
len: 13
j_gene: TRBJ1-1
d_gene: NA
CDR3aa: CASRGGGGTEAFF
CDR3nt: TGTGCCAGCAGGGGAGGGGGAGGGACTGAAGCTTTCTTT

v_gene: TRBV9
abundance: NA
len: 14
j_gene: TRBJ2-7
d_gene: TRBD2
CDR3aa: CASSQRGGGYEQYF
CDR3nt: TGTGCCAGCAGCCAGCGGGGGGGCGGCTACGAGCAGTACTTC

v_gene: TRBV19
abundance: NA
len: 13
j_gene: TRBJ2-1
d_gene: NA
CDR3aa: CASSIRGGTSQFF
CDR3nt: TGTGCCAGTAGTATAAGGGGCGGGACCTCGCAGTTCTTC

v_gene: TRBV27
abundance: NA
len: 13
j_gene: TRBJ1-1
d_gene: TRBD1
CDR3aa: CASSRQGLTEAFF
CDR3nt: TGTGCCAGCAGCAGACAGGGGCTCACTGAAGCTTTCTTT

v_gene: TRBV28
abundance: NA
len: 15
j_gene: TRBJ1-5
d_gene: NA
CDR3aa: CASSYFRGAYQPQHF
CDR3nt: TGTGCCAGCAGTTATTTTCGGGGGGCCTATCAGCCCCAGCATTTT

v_gene: TRBV5-6
abundance: NA
len: 13
j_gene: TRBJ2-7
d_gene: NA
CDR3aa: CASSLRQAHEQYF
CDR3nt: TGTGCCAGCAGCTTGCGACAGGCCCACGAGCAGTACTTC

v_gene: TRBV4-3
abundance: NA
len: 14
j_gene: TRBJ2-4
d_gene: NA
CDR3aa: CASSQERAKNIQYF
CDR3nt: TGCGCCAGCAGCCAAGAGAGGGCCAAAAACATTCAGTACTTC

v_gene: TRBV29-1
abundance: NA
len: 12
j_gene: TRBJ1-4
d_gene: TRBD1
CDR3aa: CSVEGDREGLFF
CDR3nt: TGCAGCGTTGAAGGTGACAGGGAAGGACTGTTTTTT

v_gene: TRBV7-9
abundance: NA
len: 14
j_gene: TRBJ1-1
d_gene: NA
CDR3aa: CASSLPGKNTEAFF
CDR3nt: TGTGCCAGCAGCTTACCAGGGAAGAACACTGAAGCTTTCTTT

v_gene: TRBV10-3
abundance: NA
len: 15
j_gene: TRBJ2-1
d_gene: TRBD1
CDR3aa: CAISGRGGPQNEQFF
CDR3nt: TGTGCCATCAGTGGTCGAGGGGGCCCCCAAAATGAGCAGTTCTTC

v_gene: TRBV7-9
abundance: NA
len: 15
j_gene: TRBJ1-4
d_gene: NA
CDR3aa: CASSLRVATNEKLFF
CDR3nt: TGTGCCAGCAGCCTCCGGGTTGCAACTAATGAAAAACTGTTTTTT

v_gene: TRBV7-2
abundance: NA
len: 17
j_gene: TRBJ2-1
d_gene: TRBD1
CDR3aa: CASSLARTGISYNEQFF
CDR3nt: TGTGCCAGCAGCTTAGCCCGGACAGGGATCTCCTACAATGAGCAGTTCTTC

v_gene: TRBV6-1
abundance: NA
len: 14
j_gene: TRBJ2-7
d_gene: TRBD1
CDR3aa: CASSARDRDYEQYF
CDR3nt: TGTGCCAGCAGTGCCCGGGACAGGGACTACGAGCAGTACTTC

v_gene: TRBV28
abundance: NA
len: 15
j_gene: TRBJ2-7
d_gene: TRBD1
CDR3aa: CASRRPGQGTYEQYF
CDR3nt: TGTGCCAGCAGGCGCCCGGGACAGGGGACCTACGAGCAGTACTTC

v_gene: TRBV7-6
abundance: NA
len: 15
j_gene: TRBJ1-1
d_gene: NA
CDR3aa: CASSLVVGARIAAFF
CDR3nt: TGTGCCAGCAGCTTAGTAGTGGGGGCTAGGATTGCTGCTTTCTTT

v_gene: TRBV28
abundance: NA
len: 15
j_gene: TRBJ1-1
d_gene: TRBD1
CDR3aa: CASSRPGGMNTEAFF
CDR3nt: TGTGCCAGCAGTCGACCAGGGGGGATGAACACTGAAGCTTTCTTT

v_gene: TRBV28
abundance: NA
len: 14
j_gene: TRBJ1-2
d_gene: NA
CDR3aa: CASSFLGGSYGYTF
CDR3nt: TGTGCCAGCAGTTTCCTTGGCGGGAGCTATGGCTACACCTTC

v_gene: TRBV5-6
abundance: NA
len: 14
j_gene: TRBJ2-3
d_gene: TRBD1
CDR3aa: CASSLNQGADTQYF
CDR3nt: TGTGCCAGCAGCTTGAACCAGGGGGCAGATACGCAGTATTTT

v_gene: TRBV10-2
abundance: NA
len: 17
j_gene: TRBJ2-3
d_gene: NA
CDR3aa: CASSESMARRDTDTQYF
CDR3nt: TGCGCCAGCAGTGAGTCGATGGCTCGGAGGGACACAGATACGCAGTATTTT

v_gene: TRBV27
abundance: NA
len: 15
j_gene: TRBJ2-7
d_gene: TRBD1
CDR3aa: CASSLLGQGGYEQYF
CDR3nt: TGTGCCAGCAGTTTACTCGGACAGGGTGGGTACGAGCAGTACTTC

v_gene: TRBV7-9
abundance: NA
len: 15
j_gene: TRBJ2-7
d_gene: TRBD1
CDR3aa: CSSSLLGQGAYEQYF
CDR3nt: TGTTCCAGCAGCTTATTGGGACAGGGGGCTTACGAGCAGTACTTC

v_gene: TRBV7-9
abundance: NA
len: 17
j_gene: TRBJ2-7
d_gene: NA
CDR3aa: CASSSGKGRGSSYEQYF
CDR3nt: TGTGCCAGCAGCAGTGGAAAGGGGCGGGGAAGCTCCTACGAGCAGTACTTC

v_gene: TRBV28
abundance: NA
len: 12
j_gene: TRBJ2-7
d_gene: NA
CDR3aa: CASSFIGVEQYF
CDR3nt: TGTGCCAGCAGTTTTATCGGGGTCGAGCAGTACTTC

v_gene: TRBV5-1
abundance: NA
len: 13
j_gene: TRBJ2-3
d_gene: TRBD2
CDR3aa: CASSAGLELEQYF
CDR3nt: TGCGCCAGCAGCGCCGGACTAGAGCTCGAGCAGTATTTT

v_gene: TRBV5-4
abundance: NA
len: 14
j_gene: TRBJ2-7
d_gene: TRBD1
CDR3aa: CASSGGQGAYEQYF
CDR3nt: TGTGCCAGCAGCGGCGGACAGGGGGCCTACGAGCAGTACTTC

v_gene: TRBV28
abundance: NA
len: 16
j_gene: TRBJ1-2
d_gene: TRBD1
CDR3aa: CASSSTGTGWDYGYTF
CDR3nt: TGTGCCAGCAGTTCGACCGGGACAGGGTGGGACTATGGCTACACCTTC

v_gene: TRBV6-5
abundance: NA
len: 15
j_gene: TRBJ2-7
d_gene: TRBD1
CDR3aa: CASSPPGQGTYEQYF
CDR3nt: TGTGCCAGCAGTCCACCGGGACAGGGGACCTACGAGCAGTACTTC

v_gene: TRBV19
abundance: few
len: 16
j_gene: TRBJ2-3
d_gene: TRBD2
CDR3aa: CASSPRASGVTDTQYF
CDR3nt: TGTGCCAGTAGTCCACGGGCTAGCGGGGTGACAGATACGCAGTATTTT

v_gene: TRBV6-1
abundance: NA
len: 13
j_gene: TRBJ2-7
d_gene: NA
CDR3aa: CASIGEGPTEQYF
CDR3nt: TGTGCCAGCATAGGAGAGGGTCCTACGGAGCAGTACTTC

v_gene: TRBV18
abundance: NA
len: 13
j_gene: TRBJ2-7
d_gene: NA
CDR3aa: CASSPTGSYHHNF
CDR3nt: TGTGCCAGCTCACCAACAGGGTCCTACCACCACAACTTC

v_gene: TRBV28
abundance: once
len: 14
j_gene: TRBJ1-2
d_gene: NA
CDR3aa: CASSLIAADYGYTF
CDR3nt: TGTGCCAGCAGTTTAATAGCAGCGGACTATGGCTACACCTTC

v_gene: TRBV27
abundance: once
len: 14
j_gene: TRBJ2-7
d_gene: NA
CDR3aa: CASSPTGSHYEQYF
CDR3nt: TGTGCCAGCAGTCCGACAGGATCTCACTACGAGCAGTACTTC

v_gene: TRBV6-1
abundance: NA
len: 13
j_gene: TRBJ1-1
d_gene: NA
CDR3aa: CASNLGVSTEAFF
CDR3nt: TGTGCCAGCAACCTAGGGGTTAGCACTGAAGCTTTCTTT

v_gene: TRBV7-9
abundance: NA
len: 13
j_gene: TRBJ2-6
d_gene: NA
CDR3aa: CASRVSGANGLTF
CDR3nt: TGTGCCAGCAGAGTCTCTGGGGCCAACGGCCTGACTTTC

v_gene: TRBV2
abundance: few
len: 14
j_gene: TRBJ1-5
d_gene: NA
CDR3aa: CASSAPPRNQPQHF
CDR3nt: TGTGCCAGCAGTGCCCCCCCCAGGAATCAGCCCCAGCATTTT

v_gene: TRBV29-1
abundance: NA
len: 15
j_gene: TRBJ1-2
d_gene: TRBD1
CDR3aa: CSVGEPGQFNYGYTF
CDR3nt: TGCAGCGTGGGGGAACCGGGACAGTTTAACTATGGCTACACCTTC

v_gene: TRBV14
abundance: NA
len: 17
j_gene: TRBJ2-7
d_gene: NA
CDR3aa: CASSHWAAGAYSYEQYF
CDR3nt: TGTGCCAGCAGCCATTGGGCGGCAGGGGCCTACTCCTACGAGCAGTACTTC

v_gene: TRBV11-2
abundance: NA
len: 13
j_gene: TRBJ2-7
d_gene: TRBD2
CDR3aa: CASSSGGAGEQYF
CDR3nt: TGTGCCAGCAGTAGCGGGGGGGCGGGCGAGCAGTACTTC

v_gene: TRBV10-1
abundance: NA
len: 15
j_gene: TRBJ2-7
d_gene: TRBD2
CDR3aa: CASSGSGGTFEEQYF
CDR3nt: TGCGCCAGCAGTGGAAGCGGGGGGACGTTTGAAGAGCAGTACTTC

v_gene: TRBV5-6
abundance: NA
len: 17
j_gene: TRBJ2-3
d_gene: NA
CDR3aa: CASSYLGGGASTDTQYF
CDR3nt: TGTGCCAGCAGCTACCTGGGAGGGGGGGCTAGCACAGATACGCAGTATTTT

v_gene: TRBV15
abundance: NA
len: 18
j_gene: TRBJ2-3
d_gene: NA
CDR3aa: CATSREIGSGESTDTQYF
CDR3nt: TGTGCCACCAGCAGAGAAATTGGGAGCGGAGAGAGCACAGATACGCAGTATTTT

v_gene: TRBV7-2
abundance: NA
len: 16
j_gene: TRBJ2-3
d_gene: TRBD2
CDR3aa: CASSVWASGRTDTQYF
CDR3nt: TGTGCCAGCAGTGTATGGGCTAGCGGGAGGACAGATACGCAGTATTTT

v_gene: TRBV29-1
abundance: NA
len: 12
j_gene: TRBJ2-1
d_gene: NA
CDR3aa: CSADRWGDEQFF
CDR3nt: TGCAGCGCGGACAGGTGGGGGGATGAGCAGTTCTTC

v_gene: TRBV5-1
abundance: few
len: 16
j_gene: TRBJ2-7
d_gene: TRBD1
CDR3aa: CASSPMLMDRGREQYF
CDR3nt: TGCGCCAGCAGCCCGATGCTTATGGACAGGGGTCGTGAGCAGTACTTC

v_gene: TRBV27
abundance: NA
len: 15
j_gene: TRBJ2-3
d_gene: TRBD1
CDR3aa: CASNLRDRATDTQYF
CDR3nt: TGTGCCAGCAACCTCCGGGACAGGGCCACAGATACGCAGTATTTT

v_gene: TRBV29-1
abundance: NA
len: 13
j_gene: TRBJ2-3
d_gene: TRBD2
CDR3aa: CSAATGGSRTQYF
CDR3nt: TGCAGCGCCGCGACCGGCGGGAGTCGTACGCAGTATTTT

v_gene: TRBV12-5
abundance: few
len: 12
j_gene: TRBJ1-5
d_gene: NA
CDR3aa: CASGRSGQPQHF
CDR3nt: TGTGCTAGTGGCCGCAGTGGTCAGCCCCAGCATTTT

v_gene: TRBV28
abundance: NA
len: 14
j_gene: TRBJ1-5
d_gene: NA
CDR3aa: CASSGGGSNQPQHF
CDR3nt: TGTGCCAGCAGTGGGGGAGGAAGCAATCAGCCCCAGCATTTT

v_gene: TRBV18
abundance: NA
len: 17
j_gene: TRBJ2-2
d_gene: TRBD2
CDR3aa: CASSPTSGGPNTGELFF
CDR3nt: TGTGCCAGCTCACCTACTAGCGGGGGGCCGAACACCGGGGAGCTGTTTTTT

v_gene: TRBV13
abundance: NA
len: 17
j_gene: TRBJ2-1
d_gene: NA
CDR3aa: CASTQRGARGAYNEQFF
CDR3nt: TGTGCCAGCACACAAAGGGGGGCCCGGGGGGCCTACAATGAGCAGTTCTTC